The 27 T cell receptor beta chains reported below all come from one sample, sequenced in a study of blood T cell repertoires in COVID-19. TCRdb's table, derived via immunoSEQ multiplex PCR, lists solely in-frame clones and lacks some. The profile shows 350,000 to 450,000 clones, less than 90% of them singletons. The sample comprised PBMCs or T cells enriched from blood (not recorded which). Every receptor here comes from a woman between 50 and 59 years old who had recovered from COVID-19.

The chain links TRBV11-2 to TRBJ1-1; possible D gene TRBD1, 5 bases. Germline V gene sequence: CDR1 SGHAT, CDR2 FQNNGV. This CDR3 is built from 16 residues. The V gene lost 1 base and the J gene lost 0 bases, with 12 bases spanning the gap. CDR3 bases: TGTGCCAGCAGCTTAGTGGGGGGAGGGATGAACACTGAAGCTTTCTTT. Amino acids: CASSLVGGGMNTEAFF.

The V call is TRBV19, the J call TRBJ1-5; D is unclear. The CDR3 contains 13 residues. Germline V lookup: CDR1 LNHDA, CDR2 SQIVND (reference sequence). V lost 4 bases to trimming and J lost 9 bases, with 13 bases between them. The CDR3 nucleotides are TGTGCCAGTAGTAACCCCCCGGTTGGGCCCCAGCATTTT. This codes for CASSNPPVGPQHF.

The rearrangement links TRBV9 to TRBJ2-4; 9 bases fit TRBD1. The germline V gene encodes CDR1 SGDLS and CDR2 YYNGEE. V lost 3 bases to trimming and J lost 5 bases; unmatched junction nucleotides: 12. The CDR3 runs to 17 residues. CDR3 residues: CASSASGTGRLQNIQYF. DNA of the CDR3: TGTGCCAGCAGCGCCTCGGGGACAGGGAGGTTGCAAAACATTCAGTACTTC. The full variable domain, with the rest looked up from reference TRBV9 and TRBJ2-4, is DSGVTQTPKHLITATGQRVTLRCSPRSGDLSVYWYQQSLDQGLQFLIQYYNGEERAKGNILERFSAQQFPDLHSELNLSSLELGDSALYFCASSASGTGRLQNIQYFGAGTRLSVL.

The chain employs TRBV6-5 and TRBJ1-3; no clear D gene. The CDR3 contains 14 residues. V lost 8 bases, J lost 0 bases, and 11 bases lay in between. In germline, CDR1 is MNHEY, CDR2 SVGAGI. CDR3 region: CASQSRGSGNTIYF. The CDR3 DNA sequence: TGTGCCAGCCAGTCGCGCGGCTCTGGAAACACCATATATTTT.

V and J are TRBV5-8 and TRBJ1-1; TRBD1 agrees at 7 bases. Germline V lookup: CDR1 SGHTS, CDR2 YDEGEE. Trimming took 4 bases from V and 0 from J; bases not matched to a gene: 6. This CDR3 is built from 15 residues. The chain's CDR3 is CASSLWDRLNTEAFF. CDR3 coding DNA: TGTGCCAGCAGCCTGTGGGACAGACTGAACACTGAAGCTTTCTTT.

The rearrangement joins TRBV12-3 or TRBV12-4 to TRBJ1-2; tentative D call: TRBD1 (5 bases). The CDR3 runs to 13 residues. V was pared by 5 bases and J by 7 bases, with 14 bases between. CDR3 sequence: CASSTSTGGGYTF. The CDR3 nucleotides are TGTGCCAGCAGTACATCTACCGGGGGTGGCTACACCTTC.

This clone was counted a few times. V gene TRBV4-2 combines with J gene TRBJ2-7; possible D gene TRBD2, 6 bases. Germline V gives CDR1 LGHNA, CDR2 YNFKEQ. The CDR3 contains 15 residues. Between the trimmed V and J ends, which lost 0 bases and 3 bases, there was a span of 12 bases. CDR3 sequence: CASSQDRGTFYEQYF. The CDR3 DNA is TGTGCCAGCAGCCAAGATCGGGGGACCTTCTACGAGCAGTACTTC.

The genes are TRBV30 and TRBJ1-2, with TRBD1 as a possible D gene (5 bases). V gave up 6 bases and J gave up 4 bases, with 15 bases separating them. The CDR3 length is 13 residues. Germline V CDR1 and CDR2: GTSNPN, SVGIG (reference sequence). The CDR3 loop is CACSRGLGYGYTF. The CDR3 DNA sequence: TGTGCCTGTTCAAGGGGTCTGGGCTATGGCTACACCTTC.

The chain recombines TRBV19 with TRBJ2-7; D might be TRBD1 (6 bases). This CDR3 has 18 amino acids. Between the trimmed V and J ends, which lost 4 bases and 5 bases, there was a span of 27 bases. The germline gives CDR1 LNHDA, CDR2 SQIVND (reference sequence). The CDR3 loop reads CASSRRTEGTWGSDEQYF. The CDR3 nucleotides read TGTGCCAGTAGTAGACGGACAGAGGGAACTTGGGGCTCGGACGAGCAGTACTTC.

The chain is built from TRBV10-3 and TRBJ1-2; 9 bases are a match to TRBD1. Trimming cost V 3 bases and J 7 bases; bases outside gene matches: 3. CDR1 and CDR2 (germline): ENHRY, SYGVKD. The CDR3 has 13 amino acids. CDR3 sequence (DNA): TGTGCCATCAGTGATATGACAGGGGGTGGCTACACCTTC. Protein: CAISDMTGGGYTF.

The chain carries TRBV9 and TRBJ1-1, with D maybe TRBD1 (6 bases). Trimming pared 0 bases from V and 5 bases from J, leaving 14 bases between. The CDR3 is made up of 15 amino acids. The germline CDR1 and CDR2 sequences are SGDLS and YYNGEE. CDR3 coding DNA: TGTGCCAGCAGCGTAGTTTCCCAGGGGTGGACTGAAGCTTTCTTT. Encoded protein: CASSVVSQGWTEAFF. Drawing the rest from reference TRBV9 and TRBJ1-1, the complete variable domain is DSGVTQTPKHLITATGQRVTLRCSPRSGDLSVYWYQQSLDQGLQFLIQYYNGEERAKGNILERFSAQQFPDLHSELNLSSLELGDSALYFCASSVVSQGWTEAFFGQGTRLTVV.

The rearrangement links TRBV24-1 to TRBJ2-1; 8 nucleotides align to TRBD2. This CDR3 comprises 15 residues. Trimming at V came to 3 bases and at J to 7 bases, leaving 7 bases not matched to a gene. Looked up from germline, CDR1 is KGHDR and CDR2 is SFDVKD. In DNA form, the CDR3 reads TGTGCCACCAGTGATCCCGGGGTAGCGGGGAATGAGCAGTTCTTC. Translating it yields CATSDPGVAGNEQFF.

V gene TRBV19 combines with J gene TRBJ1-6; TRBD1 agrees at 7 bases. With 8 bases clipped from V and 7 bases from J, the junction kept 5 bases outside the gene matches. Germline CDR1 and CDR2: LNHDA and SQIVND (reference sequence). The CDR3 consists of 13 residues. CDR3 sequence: CASHHRGNSPLHF. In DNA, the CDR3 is TGTGCCAGTCACCACAGGGGAAATTCACCCCTCCACTTT. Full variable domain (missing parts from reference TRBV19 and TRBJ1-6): DGGITQSPKYLFRKEGQNVTLSCEQNLNHDAMYWYRQDPGQGLRLIYYSQIVNDFQKGDIAEGYSVSREKKESFPLTVTSAQKNPTAFYLCASHHRGNSPLHFGNGTRLTVT.

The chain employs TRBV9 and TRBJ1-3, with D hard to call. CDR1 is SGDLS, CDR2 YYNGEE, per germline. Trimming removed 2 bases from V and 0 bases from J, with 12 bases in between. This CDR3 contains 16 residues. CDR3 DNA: TGTGCCAGCAGCGTGTTCGGGGTCGGCTCTGGAAACACCATATATTTT. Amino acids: CASSVFGVGSGNTIYF.

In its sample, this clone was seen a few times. The DNA for the CDR3 is TGTGCCAGCAGCTTAAAGGGGAAGACTGAAGCTTTCTTT. Its translation is CASSLKGKTEAFF. The chain carries TRBV7-3 and TRBJ1-1, with a weak D call TRBD1 (5 bases). The V and J ends lost 1 base and 5 bases respectively, with 8 bases between them. Germline assignment: CDR1 SGHTA and CDR2 FQGTGA. This CDR3 region has 13 residues.

The CDR3 protein is CASSTPLDGSSYNEQFF. The CDR3 nucleotides are TGTGCCAGCAGCACACCTCTTGACGGGAGCTCCTACAATGAGCAGTTCTTC. This chain joins TRBV7-2 and TRBJ2-1, with a weak D call TRBD2 (6 bases). The ends were cut back, 5 bases at V and 0 bases at J, with 17 bases in the middle. Germline values: CDR1 SGHTA, CDR2 FQGNSA. The CDR3 length is 17 residues.

CDR3 DNA: TGTGCCAGCAGCTCCGACGCACAGATCAGGGGTGGCTACACCTTC. Its translation is CASSSDAQIRGGYTF. V usage is TRBV7-2 and J usage is TRBJ1-2; D perhaps matches TRBD1 (6 bases). CDR1 and CDR2 (germline): SGHTA, FQGNSA. Between the trimmed V and J ends, which lost 4 bases and 7 bases, there was a span of 19 bases. This CDR3 comprises 15 residues.

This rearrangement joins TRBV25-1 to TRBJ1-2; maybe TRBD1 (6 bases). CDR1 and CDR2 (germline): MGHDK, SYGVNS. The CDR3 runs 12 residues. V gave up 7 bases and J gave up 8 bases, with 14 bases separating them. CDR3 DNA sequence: TGTGCCAGCACTCCAGGGGTAGGAGGCTACACCTTC. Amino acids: CASTPGVGGYTF.

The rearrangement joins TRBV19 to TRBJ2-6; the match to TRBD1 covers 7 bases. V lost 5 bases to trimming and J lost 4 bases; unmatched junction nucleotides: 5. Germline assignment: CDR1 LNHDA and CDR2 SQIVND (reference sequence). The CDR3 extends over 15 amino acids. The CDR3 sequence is CASSVQGPGANVLTF. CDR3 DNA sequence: TGTGCCAGTAGTGTACAGGGGCCGGGGGCCAACGTCCTGACTTTC.

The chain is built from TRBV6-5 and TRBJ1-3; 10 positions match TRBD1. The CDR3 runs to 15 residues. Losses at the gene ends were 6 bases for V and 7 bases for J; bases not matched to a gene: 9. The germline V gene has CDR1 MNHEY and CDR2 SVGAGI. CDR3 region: CASRNPGTGANTIYF. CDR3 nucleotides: TGTGCCAGCAGAAACCCCGGGACAGGGGCGAACACCATATATTTT.

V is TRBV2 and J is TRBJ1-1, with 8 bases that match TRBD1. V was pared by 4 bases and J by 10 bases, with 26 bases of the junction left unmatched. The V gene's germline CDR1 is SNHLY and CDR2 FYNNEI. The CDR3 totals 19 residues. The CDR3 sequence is CASSAIRENRQGRGNGAFF. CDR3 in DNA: TGTGCCAGCAGTGCGATTAGGGAGAATAGACAGGGGCGGGGGAATGGAGCTTTCTTT.

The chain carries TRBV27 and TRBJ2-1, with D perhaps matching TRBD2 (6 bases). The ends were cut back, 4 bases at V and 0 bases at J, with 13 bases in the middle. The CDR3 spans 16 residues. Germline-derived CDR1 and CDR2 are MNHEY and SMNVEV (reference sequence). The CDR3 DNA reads TGTGCCAGCAGTTCCCCGCAGGGAGGCTCCTACAATGAGCAGTTCTTC. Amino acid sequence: CASSSPQGGSYNEQFF.

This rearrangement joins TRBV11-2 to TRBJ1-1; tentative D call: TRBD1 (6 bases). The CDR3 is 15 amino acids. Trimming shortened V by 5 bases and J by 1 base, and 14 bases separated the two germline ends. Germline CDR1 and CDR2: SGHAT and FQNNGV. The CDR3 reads CASSLRRGWNTEAFF. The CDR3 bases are TGTGCCAGCAGCCTACGCAGGGGCTGGAACACTGAAGCTTTCTTT.

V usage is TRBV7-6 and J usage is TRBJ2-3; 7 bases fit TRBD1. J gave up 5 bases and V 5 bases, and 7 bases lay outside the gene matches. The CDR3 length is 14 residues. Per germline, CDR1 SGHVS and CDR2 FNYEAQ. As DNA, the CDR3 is TGTGCCAGCAGCCAGGGGGATGGGATAGATACGCAGTATTTT. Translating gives CASSQGDGIDTQYF. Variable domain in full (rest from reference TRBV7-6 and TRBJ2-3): GAGVSQSPRYKVTKRGQDVALRCDPISGHVSLYWYRQALGQGPEFLTYFNYEAQQDKSGLPNDRFSAERPEGSISTLTIQRTEQRDSAMYRCASSQGDGIDTQYFGPGTRLTVL.

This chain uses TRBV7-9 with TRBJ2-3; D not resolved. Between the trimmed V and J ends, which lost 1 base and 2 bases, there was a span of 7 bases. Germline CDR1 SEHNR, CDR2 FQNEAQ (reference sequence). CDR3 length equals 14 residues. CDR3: CASSLGGITDTQYF. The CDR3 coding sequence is TGTGCCAGCAGCTTAGGTGGCATCACAGATACGCAGTATTTT. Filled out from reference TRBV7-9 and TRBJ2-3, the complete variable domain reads DTGVSQNPRHKITKRGQNVTFRCDPISEHNRLYWYRQTLGQGPEFLTYFQNEAQLEKSRLLSDRFSAERPKGSFSTLEIQRTEQGDSAMYLCASSLGGITDTQYFGPGTRLTVL.

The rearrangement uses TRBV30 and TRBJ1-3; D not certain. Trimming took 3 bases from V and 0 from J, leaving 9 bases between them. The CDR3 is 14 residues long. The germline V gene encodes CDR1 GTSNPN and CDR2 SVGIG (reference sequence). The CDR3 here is CAWRVGNSGNTIYF. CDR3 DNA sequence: TGTGCCTGGAGGGTCGGGAACTCTGGAAACACCATATATTTT.

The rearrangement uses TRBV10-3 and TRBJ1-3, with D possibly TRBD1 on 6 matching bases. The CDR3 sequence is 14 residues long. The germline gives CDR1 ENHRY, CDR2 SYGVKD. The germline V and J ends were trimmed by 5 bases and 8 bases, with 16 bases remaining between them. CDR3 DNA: TGTGCCATCAGTCCCATAACAGGGATCCACACCATATATTTT. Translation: CAISPITGIHTIYF.